The 27 T cell receptor beta chains in this list originate from one sample, sequenced in a study of Graves' ophthalmopathy and Graves' hyperthyroidism. RNA served as the template for amplifying TCR beta CDR3 regions. RT-PCR with HTBI primers came first, then second-round multiplex PCR. TCRdb independently ran MiXCR on the multiplex PCR reads; one entry per CDR3 protein. The table lists 230,000 or so distinct CDR3 sequences, less than 55% of them singletons. What was sequenced was peripheral blood. These receptors all stem from an adult man with Graves' ophthalmopathy.

The chain links TRBV29-1 to TRBJ1-5, with D unclear. CDR3 size: 13 residues. Germline V gene data show CDR1 as SQVTM and CDR2 as ANQGSEA. V lost 1 base to trimming and J lost 4 bases, with 8 bases between them. CDR3 bases: TGCAGCGTTGAAGTAACAGCGAATCAGCCCCAGCATTTT. Amino acids: CSVEVTANQPQHF.

This clonotype was recorded a few times. This sequence joins TRBV27 and TRBJ1-1; D is unclear. The germline gives CDR1 MNHEY, CDR2 SMNVEV (reference sequence). This CDR3 is built from 13 residues. The V end was cut by 8 bases, the J end by 1 base, with 11 bases between. The CDR3 DNA is TGTGCCAGCCATACTCCAGCGAACACTGAAGCTTTCTTT. This sequence encodes CASHTPANTEAFF.

On this clonotype: One end of the junction does not line up with germline, which may come from a read error. The chain joins TRBV10-3 to TRBJ2-7; D is unclear. Germline V gives CDR1 ENHRY, CDR2 SYGVKD. This CDR3 comprises 15 residues. CDR3 bases: TGTGCCACCAGTGCCCCCGCGGACGACCACAATGAGCAGTACTTC. Translation gives CATSAPADDHNEQYF.

Comment on this clonotype: The junction and the germline gene differ at one end; a read error may be behind it. The V call is TRBV20-1, the J call TRBJ2-5, with D possibly being TRBD1 or TRBD2 (5 bases each). The length of the CDR3 is 11 residues. Germline CDR1 and CDR2: DFQATT and SNEGSKA (reference sequence). The CDR3 loop is CSARGGGTQHF. The DNA for the CDR3 is TGCAGTGCTAGAGGAGGTGGGACCCAGCACTTC.

V and J are TRBV2 and TRBJ1-6; D is uncertain. This CDR3 is 14 amino acids long. Per the germline V gene, CDR1 is SNHLY and CDR2 is FYNNEI. V lost 3 bases, J lost 8 bases, and 11 bases lay in between. The CDR3 nucleotides are TGTGCCAGCAGTGAGATCCGGTGGGATTCACCCCTCCACTTT. It encodes CASSEIRWDSPLHF.

CDR3 nucleotide sequence: TGTGCCAGCAGCGGGGGTAGCAACGAGCAGTACTTC. Protein: CASSGGSNEQYF. The chain has TRBV11-2 and TRBJ2-7; either TRBD1 or TRBD2 may fit D (5 bases each). This CDR3 has 12 residues. Germline V gene lookup returns CDR1 SGHAT and CDR2 FQNNGV. V lost 5 bases to trimming and J lost 5 bases, with 10 bases between them.

V gene TRBV12-3 or TRBV12-4 combines with J gene TRBJ1-2; D gene uncertain. This CDR3 is built from 13 residues. Trimming removed 2 bases from V and 2 bases from J, with 6 bases in between. The DNA for the CDR3 is TGTGCCAGCAGTTTAAGCCTCAACTATGGCTACACCTTC. Protein sequence: CASSLSLNYGYTF.

There are a few counts of this clonotype. The chain combines TRBV9 with TRBJ1-1, with D possibly being TRBD1 (6 bases). Germline V gene lookup returns CDR1 SGDLS and CDR2 YYNGEE. The CDR3 extends over 13 amino acids. Trimming shortened V by 2 bases and J by 9 bases, and 14 bases separated the two germline ends. The CDR3 sequence is CASSVPQGGQAFF. The CDR3 DNA follows: TGTGCCAGCAGCGTTCCACAGGGCGGGCAAGCTTTCTTT.

This clonotype was detected many times. The chain is built from TRBV19 and TRBJ2-5; D is uncertain. The germline gives CDR1 LNHDA, CDR2 SQIVND (reference sequence). Between the trimmed V and J ends, which lost 5 bases and 0 bases, there was a span of 7 bases. This CDR3 is 13 amino acids long. The CDR3 reads CASSSADQETQYF. CDR3 coding DNA: TGTGCCAGTAGTTCCGCGGACCAAGAGACCCAGTACTTC.

CDR3 sequence reads: CSVGGTSGTNEQFF. The CDR3 region has the DNA TGCAGCGTTGGGGGGACTAGCGGGACCAATGAGCAGTTCTTC. The V and J genes are TRBV29-1 and TRBJ2-5; 13 bases align to TRBD2. The J call could be wrong; TRBJ2-1 is a better fit for the DNA end. The CDR3 covers 14 residues. From germline, CDR1 is SQVTM and CDR2 ANQGSEA.

The chain links TRBV27 to TRBJ1-2, with 8 bases identical to TRBD1. From germline, CDR1 is MNHEY and CDR2 SMNVEV (reference sequence). The CDR3 totals 16 residues. Trimming cost V 5 bases and J 2 bases; bases outside gene matches: 10. Here the CDR3 reads CASSPTRTGQNYGYTF. CDR3 DNA sequence: TGTGCCAGCAGTCCGACCCGGACAGGGCAGAACTATGGCTACACCTTC.

The V call is TRBV5-1, the J call TRBJ2-3; 7 bases are a match to TRBD2. The CDR3 consists of 15 residues. With 4 bases clipped from V and 4 bases from J, the junction kept 9 bases outside the gene matches. Germline assignment: CDR1 SGHRS and CDR2 YFSETQ. The CDR3 coding sequence is TGCGCCAGCAGCCCACTAACTAGCGAGGCAGATACGCAGTATTTT. It yields the protein CASSPLTSEADTQYF.

The chain joins TRBV5-6 to TRBJ2-7; D might be TRBD1 (6 bases). CDR1 SGHDT and CDR2 YYEEEE come from the germline V gene. Trimming took off 4 bases at V and 3 bases at J, with 11 bases between the two ends. The CDR3 has 13 amino acids. Here the CDR3 reads CASSPDRHYEQYF. The CDR3 bases are TGTGCCAGCAGCCCGGACAGACACTACGAGCAGTACTTC.

In regard to this clonotype: A read error may account for a junction end that differs from germline. The CDR3 region is CSASYRENIGELFF. The CDR3 coding sequence is TGCAGTGCTAGCTACAGGGAGAACATCGGGGAGCTGTTTTTT. The chain employs TRBV20-1 and TRBJ2-2, with D possibly being TRBD1 (6 bases). CDR1 and CDR2 (germline): DFQATT, SNEGSKA (reference sequence). The CDR3 covers 14 residues.

To note about this clonotype: Its ends do not fully match the called genes, so a read error is possible. The chain is built from TRBV2 and TRBJ2-5, with D possibly TRBD2 on 6 matching bases. The CDR3 contains 14 residues. CDR1 is SNHLY, CDR2 FYNNEI, per germline. The DNA for the CDR3 is TGTGCCAGCAGTCTATCGGGACTCCAAGGGACCCAGTACTTC. Translating it yields CASSLSGLQGTQYF. The variable domain in full, with the rest retrieved from reference TRBV2 and TRBJ2-5, is EPEVTQTPSHQVTQMGQEVILRCVPISNHLYFYWYRQILGQKVEFLVSFYNNEISEKSEIFDDQFSVERPDGSNFTLKIRSTKLEDSAMYFCASSLSGLQGTQYFGPGTRLLVL.

Comments on this clonotype: Sequence at one end of the junction differs from germline and may be a read error. This chain connects TRBV2 to TRBJ2-2; the D gene is possibly TRBD2 (5 bases). Germline-derived CDR1 and CDR2 are SNHLY and FYNNEI. This CDR3 contains 12 residues. For the CDR3, the DNA is TGTGCCAGCAGTGGAGTGCCCGGGGAGCTGGTTTTT. Protein: CASSGVPGELVF.

The chain joins TRBV12-3 or TRBV12-4 to TRBJ1-1; 10 nucleotides line up with TRBD1. V trimming: 5 bases; J trimming: 5 bases; junction bases outside the gene matches: 5. This CDR3 region has 14 residues. CDR3 region: CASSLTGGRTEAFF. The CDR3 DNA follows: TGTGCCAGCAGTCTGACAGGGGGCAGGACTGAAGCTTTCTTT.

This chain links TRBV3-1 with TRBJ2-2; either TRBD1 or TRBD2 may supply D (5 bases each). This CDR3 has 16 residues. V dropped 4 bases and J dropped 2 bases, with 14 bases sitting between them. Germline loops: CDR1 LGHDT, CDR2 YNNKEL (reference sequence). CDR3 amino acids: CASSPWGSLNTGELFF. Here the CDR3 DNA reads TGTGCCAGCAGCCCCTGGGGGAGTCTAAACACCGGGGAGCTGTTTTTT.

CDR3 region: CASSPNRVTSYGYTF. Here the CDR3 DNA reads TGTGCCAGCAGCCCTAACAGGGTTACAAGCTATGGCTACACCTTC. V and J are TRBV25-1 and TRBJ1-2; a possible D gene is TRBD1 (6 bases). Trimming removed 6 bases at V and 4 bases at J, with 18 bases between. Germline V lookup: CDR1 MGHDK, CDR2 SYGVNS. CDR3 size: 15 residues.

Note on this clonotype: A much more abundant neighbour one base away suggests this may be a read error. J is TRBJ1-2 and V is TRBV10-3; D call uncertain. This CDR3 spans 14 amino acids. In germline, CDR1 is ENHRY, CDR2 SYGVKD. The V end was cut by 0 bases, the J end by 10 bases, with 15 bases between. CDR3 residues: CAISESIFNPAYTF. The CDR3 DNA is TGTGCCATCAGTGAGTCTATATTCAATCCGGCCTACACCTTC.

J is TRBJ1-5 and V is TRBV10-3, with a possible D match to TRBD1 (5 bases). The CDR3 sequence is 13 residues long. The germline CDR1 and CDR2 sequences are ENHRY and SYGVKD. V was shortened by 5 bases and J by 7 bases, with 12 bases between the two germline ends. CDR3: CAISLGEGQPQHF. CDR3 bases: TGTGCCATCAGTTTGGGGGAGGGACAGCCCCAGCATTTT.

CDR3 residues: CATGSSGSSGTQYF. CDR3 nucleotides: TGTGCCACCGGTAGTAGCGGGAGTTCTGGGACCCAGTACTTC. This chain joins TRBV24-1 and TRBJ2-5; 9 bases map to TRBD2. Trimming at V came to 9 bases and at J to 7 bases, leaving 11 bases not matched to a gene. Per the germline V gene, CDR1 is KGHDR and CDR2 is SFDVKD. There are 14 residues in the CDR3.

This clonotype has only a few counts. The chain recombines TRBV10-3 with TRBJ1-5; a possible D gene is TRBD1 (5 bases). CDR1 ENHRY and CDR2 SYGVKD come from the germline V gene. V lost 5 bases and J 1 base, leaving 12 bases between the germline ends. This CDR3 spans 15 amino acids. The chain's CDR3 is CAISLQAGSNQPQHF. Written as DNA, the CDR3 is TGTGCCATCAGTTTACAGGCGGGGAGCAATCAGCCCCAGCATTTT.

This clonotype was seen a handful of times. The gene calls are TRBV13 and TRBJ2-7, with 10 bases lining up with TRBD2. Germline V gives CDR1 PRHDT, CDR2 FYEKMQ (reference sequence). The CDR3 covers 15 residues. J gave up 2 bases and V 3 bases, and 4 bases lay outside the gene matches. The CDR3 DNA reads TGTGCCAGCAGCTTGGGGAGCGGGGGGGCCTACGAGCAGTACTTC. As protein: CASSLGSGGAYEQYF.

This chain links TRBV5-1 with TRBJ2-2, with D tentatively TRBD1 (6 bases). CDR3 length equals 15 residues. Germline loops: CDR1 SGHRS, CDR2 YFSETQ. The germline V and J ends were trimmed by 7 bases and 0 bases, with 13 bases remaining between them. CDR3 protein: CASLPGHTNTGELFF. CDR3 in DNA: TGCGCCAGCTTACCGGGACATACGAACACCGGGGAGCTGTTTTTT.

The genes are TRBV10-3 and TRBJ2-5; D ambiguous. The CDR3 has 14 residues. Trimming took off 3 bases at V and 3 bases at J, with 11 bases between the two ends. Looked up from germline, CDR1 is ENHRY and CDR2 is SYGVKD. The DNA of the CDR3 is TGTGCCATCAGTGAAGTGGACGTGAAAGAGACCCAGTACTTC. Translated, it gives CAISEVDVKETQYF.

This clonotype was found a few times. The chain links TRBV7-8 to TRBJ2-7; 9 nucleotides align to TRBD2. Germline V gene sequence: CDR1 SGHVS, CDR2 FQNEAQ. The CDR3 is 16 amino acids. V dropped 1 base and J dropped 7; count of bases not matched to a gene: 11. The CDR3 protein is CASSLGLAGFSGEQYF. The CDR3 bases are TGTGCCAGCAGCTTAGGGCTAGCGGGGTTCTCGGGGGAGCAGTACTTC. The whole variable domain, filled in from reference TRBV7-8 and TRBJ2-7, reads GAGVSQSPRYKVAKRGQDVALRCDPISGHVSLFWYQQALGQGPEFLTYFQNEAQLDKSGLPSDRFFAERPEGSVSTLKIQRTQQEDSAVYLCASSLGLAGFSGEQYFGPGTRLTVT.